This T cell receptor beta chain was sequenced in a study of CXCR3 chemokines and chemotherapy response in bladder cancer (dated 2022 in TCRdb). Looking at the study overall: The study set out to examine whether the activity of the CXCR3 chemokine system within tumors predicted response to chemotherapy in human bladder cancer.

Libraries came from PCR. This sample was sequenced with an Illumina HiSeq 2500. The raw public reads went through TCRdb reprocessing: fastp at Q25, MiXCR clone calling, in-frame beta chains kept. Rows with one shared CDR3 protein collapse into an entry with the most common genes and DNA. The sample has approximately 2,000 distinct CDR3 sequences on record, over 15% of them singletons. About 33% of the sample is taken by the ten largest. CDR1 MNHEY and CDR2 SMNVEV are derived from the germline V gene (reference sequence). Deletion took 6 bases off V and 0 bases off J, with a span of 15 bases between the germline ends. Counted from cysteine to phenylalanine, this CDR3 has 16 amino acids. Only the CDR3 region is kept as DNA, spanning 48 bases read in frame from base 1. In the case of this clonotype: Its recognized antigen is unknown. This likely reflects a read error, since a far larger clone is one base away.

This chain is built from TRBV27 and TRBJ2-1; the D gene cannot be resolved beyond TRBD1 or TRBD2, each matching 6 bases. The receptor comes from a human donor with bladder cancer that responded to neoadjuvant chemotherapy. This specimen was acquired from a patient whose treatment included neoadjuvant chemotherapy. This receptor carries the CDR3 CASSLVGGSSYNEQFF. The nucleotides are TGTGCCAGCAGCTTGGTAGGGGGGAGCTCCTACAATGAGCAGTTCTTC.